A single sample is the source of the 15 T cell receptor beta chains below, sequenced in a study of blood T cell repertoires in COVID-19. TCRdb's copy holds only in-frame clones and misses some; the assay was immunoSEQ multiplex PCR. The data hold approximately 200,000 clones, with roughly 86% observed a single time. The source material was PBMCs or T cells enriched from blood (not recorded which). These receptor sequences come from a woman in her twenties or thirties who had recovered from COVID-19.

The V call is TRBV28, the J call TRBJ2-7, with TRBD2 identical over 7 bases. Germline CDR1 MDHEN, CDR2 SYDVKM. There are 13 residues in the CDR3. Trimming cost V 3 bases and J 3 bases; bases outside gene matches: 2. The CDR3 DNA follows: TGTGCCAGCAGTTTGGGAGGGATCTACGAGCAGTACTTC. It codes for CASSLGGIYEQYF.

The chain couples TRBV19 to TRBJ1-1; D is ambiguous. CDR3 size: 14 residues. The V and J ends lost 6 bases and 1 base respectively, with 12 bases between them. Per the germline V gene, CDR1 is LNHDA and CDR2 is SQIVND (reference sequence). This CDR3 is CASRDHGSNTEAFF. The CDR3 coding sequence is TGTGCCAGTAGGGATCACGGGTCGAACACTGAAGCTTTCTTT.

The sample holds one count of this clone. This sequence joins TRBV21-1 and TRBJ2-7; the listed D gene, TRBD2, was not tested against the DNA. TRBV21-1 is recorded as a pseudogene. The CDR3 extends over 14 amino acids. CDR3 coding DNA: TGTGCCAGCAGCAAAGAAAAAATCGTAAACGAGCAGTACTTC. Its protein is CASSKEKIVNEQYF.

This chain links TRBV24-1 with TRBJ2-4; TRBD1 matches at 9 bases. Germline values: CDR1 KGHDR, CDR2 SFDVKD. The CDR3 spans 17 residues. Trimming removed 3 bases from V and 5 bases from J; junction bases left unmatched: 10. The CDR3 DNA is TGTGCCACCAGTGATCAGTCGACAGGGGGATATGAAAACATTCAGTACTTC. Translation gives CATSDQSTGGYENIQYF.

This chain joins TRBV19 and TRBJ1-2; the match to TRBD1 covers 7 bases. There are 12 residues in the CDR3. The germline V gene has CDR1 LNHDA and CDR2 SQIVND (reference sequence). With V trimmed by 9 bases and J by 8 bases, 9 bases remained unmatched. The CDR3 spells CASTATGVGYTF. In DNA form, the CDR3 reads TGTGCCAGCACCGCAACAGGGGTCGGCTACACCTTC.

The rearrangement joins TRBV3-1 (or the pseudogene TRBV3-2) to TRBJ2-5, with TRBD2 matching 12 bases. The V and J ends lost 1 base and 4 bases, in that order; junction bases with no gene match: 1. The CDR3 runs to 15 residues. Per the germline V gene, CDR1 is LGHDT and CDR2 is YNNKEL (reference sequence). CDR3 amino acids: CASSQASGRGETQYF. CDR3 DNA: TGTGCCAGCAGCCAAGCTAGCGGGAGGGGAGAGACCCAGTACTTC.

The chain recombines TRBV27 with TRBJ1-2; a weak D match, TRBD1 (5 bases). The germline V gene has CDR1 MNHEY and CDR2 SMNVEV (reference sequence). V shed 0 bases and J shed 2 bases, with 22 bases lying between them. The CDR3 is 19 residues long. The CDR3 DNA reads TGTGCCAGCAGTTTATCGGGGATGGGGGGGAGATTGACCAACTATGGCTACACCTTC. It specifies CASSLSGMGGRLTNYGYTF.

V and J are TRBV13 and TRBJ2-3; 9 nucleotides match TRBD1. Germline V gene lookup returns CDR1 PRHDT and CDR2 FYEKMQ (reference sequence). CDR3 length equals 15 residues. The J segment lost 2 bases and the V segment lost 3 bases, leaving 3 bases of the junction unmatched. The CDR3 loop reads CASSFGQGHTDTQYF. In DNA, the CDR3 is TGTGCCAGCAGCTTCGGACAGGGGCACACAGATACGCAGTATTTT.

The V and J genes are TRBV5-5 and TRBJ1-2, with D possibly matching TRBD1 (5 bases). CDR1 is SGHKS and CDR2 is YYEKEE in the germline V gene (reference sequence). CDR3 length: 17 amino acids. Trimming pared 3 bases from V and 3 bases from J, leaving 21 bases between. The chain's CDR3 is CASSSSILWGLDYGYTF. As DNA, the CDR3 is TGTGCCAGCAGCTCCAGTATACTGTGGGGACTTGACTATGGCTACACCTTC.

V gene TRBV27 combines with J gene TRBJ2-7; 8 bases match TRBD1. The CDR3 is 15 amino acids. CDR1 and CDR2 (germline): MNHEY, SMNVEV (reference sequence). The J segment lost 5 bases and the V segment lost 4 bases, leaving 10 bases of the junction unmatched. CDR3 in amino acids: CASSSQGAGINEQYF. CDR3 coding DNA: TGTGCCAGCAGTTCCCAGGGGGCCGGAATAAACGAGCAGTACTTC.

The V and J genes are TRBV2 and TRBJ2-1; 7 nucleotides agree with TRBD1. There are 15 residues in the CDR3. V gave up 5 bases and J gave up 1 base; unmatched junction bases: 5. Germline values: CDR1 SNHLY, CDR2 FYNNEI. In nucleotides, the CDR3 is TGTGCCAGCAGTTACAGGGGTGCTTCCTACAATGAGCAGTTCTTC. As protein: CASSYRGASYNEQFF.

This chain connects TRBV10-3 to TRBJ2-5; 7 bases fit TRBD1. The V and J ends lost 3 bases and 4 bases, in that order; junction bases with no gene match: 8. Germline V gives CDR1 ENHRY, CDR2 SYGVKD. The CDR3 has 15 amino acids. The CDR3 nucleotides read TGTGCCATCAGTGATCCGGGACAGCTGGGAGAGACCCAGTACTTC. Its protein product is CAISDPGQLGETQYF.

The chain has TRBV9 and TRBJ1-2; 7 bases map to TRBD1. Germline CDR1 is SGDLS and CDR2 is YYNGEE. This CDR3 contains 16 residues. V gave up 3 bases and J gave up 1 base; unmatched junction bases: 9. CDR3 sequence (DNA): TGTGCCAGCAGCGCTAGGGACAGCGATCATAACTATGGCTACACCTTC. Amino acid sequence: CASSARDSDHNYGYTF.

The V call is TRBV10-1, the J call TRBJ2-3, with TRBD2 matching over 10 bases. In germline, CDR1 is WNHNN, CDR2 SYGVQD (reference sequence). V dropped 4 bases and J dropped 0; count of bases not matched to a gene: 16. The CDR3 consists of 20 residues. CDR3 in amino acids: CASSGGPSGRRGLSTDTQYF. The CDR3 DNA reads TGCGCCAGCAGTGGTGGGCCTAGCGGGAGACGTGGGTTAAGCACAGATACGCAGTATTTT.

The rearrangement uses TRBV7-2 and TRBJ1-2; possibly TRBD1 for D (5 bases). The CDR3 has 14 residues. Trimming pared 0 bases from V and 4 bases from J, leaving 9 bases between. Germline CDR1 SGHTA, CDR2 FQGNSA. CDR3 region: CASSLAGRAYGYTF. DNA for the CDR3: TGTGCCAGCAGCTTAGCAGGCAGGGCCTATGGCTACACCTTC.